This T cell receptor (beta chain) was retrieved from a study of cytomegalovirus exposure and HLA in healthy donors. Sequencing was performed with immunoSEQ multiplex PCR; in TCRdb, only in-frame clones are kept and a portion is missing. This table has 120,000 or so clones, more than 70% appearing once. The V gene end was trimmed by 1 base and the J gene end by 7 bases; junction bases not matched to a gene: 4. Germline CDR1 SGHNT, CDR2 YYREEE (reference sequence). This CDR3 spans 13 amino acids. This receptor was identified in a woman in her 30s in good health and CMV-seronegative. The chain uses TRBV5-4 and TRBJ1-1; 7 positions match TRBD1. Sequences were obtained from PBMCs. CDR3 nucleotide sequence: TGTGCCAGCAGCTTGCCTGGGACAGATGAAGCTTTCTTT. Protein: CASSLPGTDEAFF.